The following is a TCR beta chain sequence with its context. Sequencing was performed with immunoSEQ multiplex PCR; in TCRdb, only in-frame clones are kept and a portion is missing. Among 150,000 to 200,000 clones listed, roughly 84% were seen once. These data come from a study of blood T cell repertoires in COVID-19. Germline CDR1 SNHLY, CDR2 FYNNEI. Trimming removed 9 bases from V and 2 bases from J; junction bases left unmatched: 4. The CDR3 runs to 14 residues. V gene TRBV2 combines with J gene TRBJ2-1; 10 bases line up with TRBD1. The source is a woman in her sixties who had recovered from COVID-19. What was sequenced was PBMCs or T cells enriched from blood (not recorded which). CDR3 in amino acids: CASGGTGAYNEQFF. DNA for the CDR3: TGTGCCAGTGGTGGGACAGGGGCCTACAATGAGCAGTTCTTC.